The entry that follows covers one TCR beta chain sequence. Its specificity is unknown. A read error may explain this, as a much larger clone is one base away. This CDR3 is missing its conserved last phenylalanine or tryptophan, likely due to a read error. This sample was taken from a study of identical twins. With 3 bases removed from V and 4 bases from J, the gap between germline ends came to 19 bases. Germline values: CDR1 SQVTM, CDR2 ANQGSEA. The CDR3 has 16 amino acids. Via MiXCR, TCRdb re-called the 5' RACE reads, giving one row per CDR3 protein. The profile shows about 690,000 distinct CDR3 sequences, 5.5% to 6.5% of them singletons. General observations from the study: Twins' surplus sharing was weaker for beta out-of-frame sequences. Modelling underestimated the level of out-of-frame TCR alpha sharing observed in monozygotic twins. Excess low generation probability was seen in twin-shared out-of-frame alpha sequences. In cord blood, abundant beta clonotypes had fewer insertions; memory showed no trend.

The sequenced sample was naive T cells sorted from blood. This clonotype originated in a man between 18 and 29 years old in good health. V and J are TRBV29-1 and TRBJ2-1; D is tentatively TRBD1 or TRBD2 (5 bases each). The CDR3 DNA follows: TGCAGCGTTGACGGGTTCCCCGGGGCGGGTTACAATGAGCAGTTCTTG. It encodes CSVDGFPGAGYNEQFL.